This is a list of T cell receptor beta chains from one sample in a study of control samples from healthy donors and cancer patients. Clones were sequenced by immunoSEQ multiplex PCR, and TCRdb holds only the in-frame ones, with some missing. The data hold tens of thousands of clones, with 89% observed a single time. The sequencing sample was made of PBMCs. Source of these receptors: a woman aged 45 to 65 with colorectal cancer. CDR3s include the opening cysteine and the closing phenylalanine or tryptophan. The D gene is left open where the match is weak. Some rows mark clone size as missing; the rest say once, few, many or name a class of expanded clone.

v_gene,abundance,j_gene,d_gene,CDR3nt,CDR3aa
TRBV29-1,-,TRBJ1-5,-,TGCAGCGTTGGGGGGAGCAATCAGCCCCAGCATTTT,CSVGGSNQPQHF
TRBV29-1,-,TRBJ1-1,-,TGCAGCGTTGAAGACCTACAAGAATGGGTGACTGAAGCTTTCTTT,CSVEDLQEWVTEAFF
TRBV7-2,-,TRBJ2-3,-,TGTGCCAGCAGCTTAGGCAGGGGCGGTACGCAGTATTTT,CASSLGRGGTQYF
TRBV14,once,TRBJ1-1,-,TGTGCCAGCAGCCAATTAGGGGTAGGGGGAACTGAAGCTTTCTTT,CASSQLGVGGTEAFF
TRBV10-3,-,TRBJ1-5,-,TGTGCCACCGGGGATGGGAATCAGCCCCAGCATTTT,CATGDGNQPQHF
TRBV5-1,-,TRBJ1-4,-,TGCGCCAGCAGCTCAGGATCCGATAATGAAAAACTGTTTTTT,CASSSGSDNEKLFF
TRBV6-5,-,TRBJ2-5,TRBD1,TGTGCCAGCAGCCAAGGGACAGCCCAAGAGACCCAGTACTTC,CASSQGTAQETQYF
TRBV5-1,-,TRBJ1-3,-,TGCGCCAGCAGGCGGGGTTTGACCCCTGGAAACACCATATATTTT,CASRRGLTPGNTIYF
TRBV6-5,-,TRBJ1-2,-,TGTGCCAGCAGCGATAGCCCTAACTATGGCTACACCTTC,CASSDSPNYGYTF
TRBV7-8,-,TRBJ2-1,-,TGTGCCAGCAGTCCAGGAAGGGAGTTACATGAGCAGTTCTTC,CASSPGRELHEQFF
TRBV19,-,TRBJ2-1,-,TGTGCCAGTAGTATAGGAAGGGGCCCCTACAATGAGCAGTTCTTC,CASSIGRGPYNEQFF
TRBV24-1,-,TRBJ2-5,TRBD1,TGTGCCACCAGTGATTCGCAGGGGGCCCAAGAGACCCAGTACTTC,CATSDSQGAQETQYF
TRBV30,-,TRBJ1-2,TRBD1,TGTGCCTGGAGTGCCTCGGGACAGGGAGATGGCTACACCTTC,CAWSASGQGDGYTF
TRBV19,few,TRBJ2-2,-,TGTGCCAGTAAGGGCCGGGGGGCTAGCACCGGGGAGCTGTTTTTT,CASKGRGASTGELFF
TRBV12-5,-,TRBJ1-1,-,TGTGCTAGTGGCCGCGGACAGACCAACACTGAAGCTTTCTTT,CASGRGQTNTEAFF
TRBV5-1,-,TRBJ1-2,-,TGCGCCAGCAGCTTGACAGATAACTATGGCTACACCTTC,CASSLTDNYGYTF
TRBV6-4,once,TRBJ2-1,TRBD2,TGTGCCAGCAGTGTTAAGGCTAGCGGAAACAATGAGCAGTTCTTC,CASSVKASGNNEQFF
TRBV6-2/TRBV6-3,-,TRBJ1-1,-,TGTGCCAGCAGTTACTCGAAATACAGGGAAGCTTTCTTT,CASSYSKYREAFF
TRBV7-2,-,TRBJ1-2,-,TGTGCCAGCAGCCCGAGGGATGGGGTTCCTAACTATGGCTACACCTTC,CASSPRDGVPNYGYTF
TRBV6-2/TRBV6-3,-,TRBJ2-5,-,TGTGCCAGCAGTCCCCCTTTGGAGACCCAGTACTTC,CASSPPLETQYF
TRBV15,-,TRBJ1-2,-,TGTGCCACCAGCAGAGATGTGGCCTATGGCTACACCTTC,CATSRDVAYGYTF
TRBV14,few,TRBJ2-5,-,TGTGCCAGCAGCCAAGGGGCCAGGTCAGAGACCCAGTACTTC,CASSQGARSETQYF
TRBV10-3,-,TRBJ1-1,TRBD1,TGTGCCCCTCAAGGTCCCCCGACAGGGTATGATGAAGCTTTCTTT,CAPQGPPTGYDEAFF
TRBV6-4,once,TRBJ1-5,TRBD1,TGTGCCAGCAGTGAGGCAGGGGGCTTGGGTCAGCCCCAGCATTTT,CASSEAGGLGQPQHF
TRBV5-1,-,TRBJ2-1,TRBD2,TGCGCCAGCAGCTTAGGGACTAGCGACAATGAGCAGTTCTTC,CASSLGTSDNEQFF
TRBV18,-,TRBJ1-5,-,TGTGCCAGCTCACCATCTGGGAGCGGCAATCAGCCCCAGCATTTT,CASSPSGSGNQPQHF
TRBV30,-,TRBJ1-5,TRBD1,TGTGCCTGGAGTGACAGGGGCGATAATCAGCCCCAGCATTTT,CAWSDRGDNQPQHF
TRBV3-1/TRBV3-2,-,TRBJ2-2,TRBD2,TGTGCCAGCAGGGCCCTAGCGGGGGCCCTCACCGGGGAGCTGTTTTTT,CASRALAGALTGELFF
TRBV9,-,TRBJ2-3,-,TGTGCCAGCAGCGTAGGAGGGGGTTTGAGTGATACGCAGTATTTT,CASSVGGGLSDTQYF
TRBV29-1,-,TRBJ1-1,TRBD1,TGCAGCGACCCCGATCGGGACAGGGTTAGGGGCACTGAAGCTTTCTTT,CSDPDRDRVRGTEAFF
TRBV19,-,TRBJ2-5,TRBD1,TGTGCCAGTAGTAAGACAGGGGGCTTGGAGACCCAGTACTTC,CASSKTGGLETQYF
TRBV19,-,TRBJ1-1,TRBD1,TGTGCCAGTATCCCTCGGGGGGCAGGGGGTGAAGGGACTGAAGCTTTCTTT,CASIPRGAGGEGTEAFF
TRBV6-5,-,TRBJ1-1,TRBD1,TGTGCCAGCAGTTACGGGCAGGGGGGCACTGAAGCTTTCTTT,CASSYGQGGTEAFF
TRBV5-5,-,TRBJ2-5,-,TGTGCCAGCAGCACCGGACTTAGCTGGGAGACCCAGTACTTC,CASSTGLSWETQYF
TRBV3-1/TRBV3-2,-,TRBJ2-2,-,TGTGCCAGCAGCCAAGACGCCACAGGGACCGGGGAGCTGTTTTTT,CASSQDATGTGELFF
TRBV19,-,TRBJ2-1,-,TGTGCCAGTAGAGCACCGGGACTGGGGTACAATGAGCAGTTCTTC,CASRAPGLGYNEQFF
TRBV5-1,-,TRBJ2-1,-,TGCGCCAGCAGCTTTCTAACCCCTAGGGATGAGCAGTTCTTC,CASSFLTPRDEQFF
TRBV3-1/TRBV3-2,-,TRBJ1-6,TRBD1,TGTGCCAGCAGCCGACGGACAGGGCGTAATTCACCCCTCCACTTT,CASSRRTGRNSPLHF
TRBV7-2,-,TRBJ2-3,-,TGTGCCAGCAGCTTATCCAGGAGGGCGGATACGCAGTATTTT,CASSLSRRADTQYF